This T cell receptor (beta chain) comes out of a study of OX40 agonist ivuxolimab in advanced cancers. Background on the study: The eligibility criteria allowed prior anti-PD-1, anti-PD-L1 or anti-CTLA-4 therapy, and under 50% had some. Three patients had partial responses: one hepatocellular carcinoma, two cutaneous melanoma. Whole-study results and caveats: Also present in some nonresponders was a low level of normalized T-cell clonal expansion.

There are 13 residues in the CDR3. Trimming took off 5 bases at V and 3 bases at J, with 12 bases between the two ends. Germline assignment: CDR1 SGHTS and CDR2 YDEGEE. About this clone itself: What it binds is unknown.

The repertoire was sequenced with immunoSEQ multiplex PCR; TCRdb's copy has only in-frame clones and lacks some. The data show around 19,000 clones, 80% to 90% seen once. Blood was sampled at baseline, cycle 4 day 1, and cycle 7 day 1. The source is an adult with an advanced solid tumor such as melanoma, head and neck, liver or kidney cancer. The input for sequencing was CD4+ or CD8+ T cells sorted from blood, taken in a trial of the OX40 agonist ivuxolimab. This chain uses TRBV5-8 with TRBJ2-7; D may correspond to TRBD1 or TRBD2 (5 bases each). CDR3: CASSRGWVYEQYF. The CDR3 DNA is TGTGCCAGCAGTCGGGGCTGGGTCTACGAGCAGTACTTC.